The 22 T cell receptor beta chains listed next were all sequenced from one sample in a study of shared T cell receptors in the human thymus. Clones were read by immunoSEQ multiplex PCR, and TCRdb kept only the in-frame ones, dropping some. The sample lists about 610,000 clones; approximately 88% were seen once. These data were likewise used in another study, on human thymus T cells.

Sequencing used thymocytes. The source of these receptors is a boy younger than two with a congenital heart defect.

The CDR3 DNA is TGCGCCAGCAGCCAAACTCAGGGAAGCAACACTGAAGCTTTCTTT. Protein product: CASSQTQGSNTEAFF. The rearrangement uses TRBV4-1 and TRBJ1-1, with D possibly matching TRBD1 (5 bases). Trimming removed 2 bases at V and 2 bases at J, with 12 bases between. Germline CDR1 and CDR2: MGHRA and YSYEKL. The CDR3 is 15 residues long.

This clone was picked up one time. In nucleotides, the CDR3 is TGTGCCAGCAGTTTAAGGGGGCCCCCTTATGGCTACACCTTC. It codes for CASSLRGPPYGYTF. The chain uses TRBV28 and TRBJ1-2; TRBD1 agrees at 7 bases. CDR1 MDHEN and CDR2 SYDVKM come from the germline V gene. The CDR3 consists of 14 residues. Trimming cost V 2 bases and J 5 bases; bases outside gene matches: 5.

The V gene is TRBV5-6, the J gene TRBJ2-1; possibly TRBD2 for D (5 bases). The CDR3 contains 12 residues. Germline CDR1 is SGHDT and CDR2 is YYEEEE. Trimming pared 0 bases from V and 8 bases from J, leaving 6 bases between. CDR3 bases: TGTGCCAGCAGCTTGGGCGGGCATGAGCAGTTCTTC. Its translation is CASSLGGHEQFF.

The chain couples TRBV12-1 to TRBJ1-2; the table names TRBD1, a call not compared with the DNA. TRBV12-1 is a documented pseudogene. This CDR3 has 13 residues. Written as DNA, the CDR3 is TGTGCCACACTGGACAGGGACAGTGGTGGCTACACCTTC. Translation: CATLDRDSGGYTF.

This clone occurred once. This chain joins TRBV13 and TRBJ1-1, with D hard to call. The CDR3 length is 13 residues. CDR1 and CDR2 from the germline V gene are PRHDT and FYEKMQ (reference sequence). Trimming stripped 4 bases from V and 4 bases from J, with 10 bases between. This CDR3 reads CASSSVTGTEAFF. CDR3 in DNA: TGTGCCAGCAGCTCTGTTACTGGCACTGAAGCTTTCTTT.

V gene TRBV7-9 combines with J gene TRBJ2-2; D might be TRBD1 (5 bases). Trimming stripped 5 bases from V and 5 bases from J, with 15 bases between. Germline V gene lookup returns CDR1 SEHNR and CDR2 FQNEAQ (reference sequence). The CDR3 loop spans 15 amino acids. CDR3 amino acids: CASSPGIGRTGELFF. The DNA for the CDR3 is TGTGCCAGCAGCCCAGGGATAGGGCGGACCGGGGAGCTGTTTTTT.

This clone appeared once. This chain connects TRBV5-1 to TRBJ1-1; D is unclear. Germline assignment: CDR1 SGHRS and CDR2 YFSETQ. The ends were cut back, 1 base at V and 7 bases at J, with 14 bases in the middle. The CDR3 is 14 residues long. DNA of the CDR3: TGCGCCAGCAGCTTGTCGCGGGTGCCGGTTGAAGCTTTCTTT. Encoded protein: CASSLSRVPVEAFF. Drawing the rest from reference TRBV5-1 and TRBJ1-1, the complete variable domain is KAGVTQTPRYLIKTRGQQVTLSCSPISGHRSVSWYQQTPGQGLQFLFEYFSETQRNKGNFPGRFSGRQFSNSRSEMNVSTLELGDSALYLCASSLSRVPVEAFFGQGTRLTVV.

The V and J genes are TRBV19 and TRBJ2-1, with 12 bases aligning to TRBD2. V shed 7 bases, J shed 5 bases, and the junction held 15 bases outside the gene matches. This CDR3 region has 18 residues. Germline CDR1 reads LNHDA; CDR2 reads SQIVND (reference sequence). CDR3: CASMSRLAGGRDDNEQFF. CDR3 sequence (DNA): TGTGCCAGTATGTCTAGGCTAGCGGGAGGGCGGGACGACAATGAGCAGTTCTTC.

This clone occurred once. The genes are TRBV28 and TRBJ2-3, with 12 nucleotides matching TRBD1. In germline, CDR1 is MDHEN, CDR2 SYDVKM. With 4 bases clipped from V and 1 base from J, the junction kept 6 bases outside the gene matches. The CDR3 extends over 17 amino acids. The CDR3 DNA reads TGTGCCAGCAGTTCAGGGACAGGGGGCCGGGGCACAGATACGCAGTATTTT. This translates into CASSSGTGGRGTDTQYF.

This clone appeared once. The J gene is TRBJ2-7, the V gene TRBV12-1; the table's D call, TRBD2, was not checked against the DNA. TRBV12-1 corresponds to a pseudogene. This CDR3 has 16 residues. CDR3 DNA: TGTGCCAGCAGCCCAAATGGGACTAGCGGTTCCTACGAGCAGTACTTC. It encodes CASSPNGTSGSYEQYF.

This chain links TRBV27 with TRBJ2-3; the D gene is possibly TRBD1 (6 bases). The CDR3 is 15 amino acids. Trimming took off 7 bases at V and 2 bases at J, with 16 bases between the two ends. Germline CDR1 and CDR2: MNHEY and SMNVEV (reference sequence). The CDR3 is CASTPLRDTTDTQYF. CDR3 nucleotides: TGTGCCAGCACCCCGCTCCGGGACACCACAGATACGCAGTATTTT.

The V and J genes are TRBV12-5 and TRBJ2-3, with 10 nucleotides matching TRBD2. CDR3 length: 17 residues. In germline, CDR1 is LGHNT, CDR2 FRNRAP. After removal of 6 bases from V and 0 bases from J, the junction contained 9 bases not matched to a gene. CDR3 amino acids: CASGNPRTSGSTDTQYF. The CDR3, as DNA: TGTGCTAGTGGGAACCCACGGACTAGCGGCAGCACAGATACGCAGTATTTT.

The CDR3 coding sequence is TGCAGCGCGAGCGGGAGAGGCACGCAGTATTTT. This codes for CSASGRGTQYF. The chain couples TRBV29-1 to TRBJ2-3; 8 positions match TRBD2. J gave up 9 bases and V 7 bases, and 6 bases lay outside the gene matches. CDR1 and CDR2 (germline): SQVTM, ANQGSEA. The CDR3 is made up of 11 amino acids.

V gene TRBV4-1 combines with J gene TRBJ2-1; D possibly corresponds to TRBD2 (6 bases). The CDR3 extends over 18 amino acids. The V end was cut by 1 base, the J end by 4 bases, with 20 bases between. Germline V gene lookup returns CDR1 MGHRA and CDR2 YSYEKL. CDR3 DNA: TGCGCCAGCAGCCAAGCCCCGGGTTGGCGGGATAGGTACAATGAGCAGTTCTTC. This gives the protein CASSQAPGWRDRYNEQFF.

The CDR3 bases are TGTGCCAGCAGGCGCATTACTAGCACAGATACGCAGTATTTT. This translates into CASRRITSTDTQYF. The V and J genes are TRBV27 and TRBJ2-3; no clear D gene. Germline lookup yields CDR1 MNHEY and CDR2 SMNVEV (reference sequence). CDR3 length: 14 amino acids. Trimming pared 6 bases from V and 0 bases from J, leaving 10 bases between.

The gene calls are TRBV6-6 and TRBJ2-1; 11 positions match TRBD2. This CDR3 has 15 amino acids. CDR1 is MNHNY and CDR2 is SVGAGI in the germline V gene (reference sequence). Trimming took 6 bases from V and 5 from J; bases not matched to a gene: 6. DNA for the CDR3: TGTGCCAGCAGGACAGGACTAGCGGGCAACAATGAGCAGTTCTTC. As protein: CASRTGLAGNNEQFF.

The V and J genes are TRBV6-5 and TRBJ2-3; 8 bases are shared with TRBD1. V trimming: 5 bases; J trimming: 0 bases; junction bases outside the gene matches: 4. The CDR3 has 15 amino acids. Germline assignment: CDR1 MNHEY and CDR2 SVGAGI. The CDR3 loop reads CASSPQGASTDTQYF. The CDR3 nucleotides are TGTGCCAGCAGTCCCCAGGGGGCCAGCACAGATACGCAGTATTTT.

This chain links TRBV6-5 with TRBJ2-3; 7 bases map to TRBD2. Germline V gene data show CDR1 as MNHEY and CDR2 as SVGAGI. The V and J ends lost 5 bases and 2 bases, in that order; junction bases with no gene match: 4. The CDR3 is 14 residues long. DNA of the CDR3: TGTGCCAGCAGTCACGGGAGGCACACAGATACGCAGTATTTT. It is translated as CASSHGRHTDTQYF.

V usage is TRBV7-9 and J usage is TRBJ1-4; D possibly corresponds to TRBD1 (5 bases). The ends were cut back, 4 bases at V and 3 bases at J, with 18 bases in the middle. CDR1 SEHNR and CDR2 FQNEAQ come from the germline V gene (reference sequence). CDR3 length: 17 amino acids. In DNA form, the CDR3 reads TGTGCCAGCAGCTCTGGTGGGGCGAACATTTCTAATGAAAAACTGTTTTTT. Amino acids: CASSSGGANISNEKLFF.

This chain connects TRBV6-1 to TRBJ2-7, with D possibly matching TRBD1 (5 bases). V dropped 10 bases and J dropped 3 bases, with 10 bases sitting between them. Looked up from germline, CDR1 is MNHNS and CDR2 is SASEGT. This CDR3 contains 11 residues. The DNA of the CDR3 is TGTGCCATAAAGGGGTACTACGAGCAGTACTTC. Residues: CAIKGYYEQYF.

V and J are TRBV9 and TRBJ2-1; 11 bases line up with TRBD2. The junction had 4 bases not matched to a gene; V was cut back by 4 bases and J by 4 bases. CDR1 and CDR2 (germline): SGDLS, YYNGEE. The length of the CDR3 is 15 residues. For the CDR3, the DNA is TGTGCCAGCAGCCCGACTAGCGGGGATTACAATGAGCAGTTCTTC. Residues: CASSPTSGDYNEQFF. Full variable domain (rest looked up from reference TRBV9 and TRBJ2-1): DSGVTQTPKHLITATGQRVTLRCSPRSGDLSVYWYQQSLDQGLQFLIQYYNGEERAKGNILERFSAQQFPDLHSELNLSSLELGDSALYFCASSPTSGDYNEQFFGPGTRLTVL.

This clone was detected only once. V is TRBV7-9 and J is TRBJ2-7; possible D gene TRBD2, 6 bases. V gave up 0 bases and J gave up 1 base, with 13 bases separating them. Germline V gene sequence: CDR1 SEHNR, CDR2 FQNEAQ (reference sequence). The CDR3 is 16 residues long. In DNA, the CDR3 is TGTGCCAGCAGCTTAGCACCGGGGAGGTTGTCCTACGAGCAGTACTTC. Translating gives CASSLAPGRLSYEQYF.